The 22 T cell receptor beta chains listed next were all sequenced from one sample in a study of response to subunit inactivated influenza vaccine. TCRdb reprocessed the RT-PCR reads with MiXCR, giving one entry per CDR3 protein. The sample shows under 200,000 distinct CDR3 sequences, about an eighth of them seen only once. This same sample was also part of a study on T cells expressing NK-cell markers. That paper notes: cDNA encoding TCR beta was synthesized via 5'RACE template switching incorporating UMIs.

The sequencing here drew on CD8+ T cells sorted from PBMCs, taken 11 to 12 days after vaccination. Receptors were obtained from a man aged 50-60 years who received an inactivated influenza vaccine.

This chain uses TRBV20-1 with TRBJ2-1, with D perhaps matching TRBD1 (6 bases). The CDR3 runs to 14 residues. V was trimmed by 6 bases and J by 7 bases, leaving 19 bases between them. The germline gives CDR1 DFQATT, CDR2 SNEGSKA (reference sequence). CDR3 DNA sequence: TGCAGTGCCGAAAGGACAGTCATAGGGAATGAGCAGTTCTTC. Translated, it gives CSAERTVIGNEQFF.

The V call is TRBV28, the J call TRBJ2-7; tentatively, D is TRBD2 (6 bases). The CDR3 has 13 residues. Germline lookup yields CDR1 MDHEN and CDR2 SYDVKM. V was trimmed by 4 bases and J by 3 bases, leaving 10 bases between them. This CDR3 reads CASSWRGGYEQYF. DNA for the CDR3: TGTGCCAGCAGTTGGAGGGGCGGCTACGAGCAGTACTTC. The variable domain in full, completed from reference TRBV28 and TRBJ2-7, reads DVKVTQSSRYLVKRTGEKVFLECVQDMDHENMFWYRQDPGLGLRLIYFSYDVKMKEKGDIPEGYSVSREKKERFSLILESASTNQTSMYLCASSWRGGYEQYFGPGTRLTVT.

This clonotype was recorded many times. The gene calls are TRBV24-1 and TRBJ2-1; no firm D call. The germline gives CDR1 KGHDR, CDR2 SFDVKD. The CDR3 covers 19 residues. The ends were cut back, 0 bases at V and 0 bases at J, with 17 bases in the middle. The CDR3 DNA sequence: TGTGCCACCAGTGATTTGCCACGTGGACGGGCTAGCTCCTACAATGAGCAGTTCTTC. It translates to CATSDLPRGRASSYNEQFF.

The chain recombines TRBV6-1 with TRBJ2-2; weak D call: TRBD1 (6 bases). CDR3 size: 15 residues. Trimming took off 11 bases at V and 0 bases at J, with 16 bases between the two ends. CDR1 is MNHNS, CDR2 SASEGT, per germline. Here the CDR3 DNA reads TGTGCCGGAGGCAGGACAGCTTCGAACACCGGGGAGCTGTTTTTT. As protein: CAGGRTASNTGELFF.

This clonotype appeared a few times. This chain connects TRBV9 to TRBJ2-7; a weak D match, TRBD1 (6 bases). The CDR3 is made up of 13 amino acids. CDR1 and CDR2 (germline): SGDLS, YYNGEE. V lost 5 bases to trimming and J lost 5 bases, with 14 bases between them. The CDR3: CASRIRTEDEQYF. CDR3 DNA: TGTGCCAGCAGAATCCGGACAGAGGACGAGCAGTACTTC.

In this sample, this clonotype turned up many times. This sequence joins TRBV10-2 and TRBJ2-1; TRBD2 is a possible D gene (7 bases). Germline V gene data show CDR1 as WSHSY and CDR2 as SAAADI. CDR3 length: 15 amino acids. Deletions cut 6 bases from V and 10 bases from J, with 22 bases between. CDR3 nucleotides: TGCGCCAGCAGGAAAACGGGGGGCAGTGACGGGGAGCAGTTCTTC. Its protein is CASRKTGGSDGEQFF.

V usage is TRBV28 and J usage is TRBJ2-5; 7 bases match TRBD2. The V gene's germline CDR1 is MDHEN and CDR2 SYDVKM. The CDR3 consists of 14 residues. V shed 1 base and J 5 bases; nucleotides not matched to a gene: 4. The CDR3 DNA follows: TGTGCCAGCAGTTTATTCGGGAGGTCGGAGACCCAGTACTTC. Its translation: CASSLFGRSETQYF. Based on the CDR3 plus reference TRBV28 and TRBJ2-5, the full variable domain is DVKVTQSSRYLVKRTGEKVFLECVQDMDHENMFWYRQDPGLGLRLIYFSYDVKMKEKGDIPEGYSVSREKKERFSLILESASTNQTSMYLCASSLFGRSETQYFGPGTRLLVL.

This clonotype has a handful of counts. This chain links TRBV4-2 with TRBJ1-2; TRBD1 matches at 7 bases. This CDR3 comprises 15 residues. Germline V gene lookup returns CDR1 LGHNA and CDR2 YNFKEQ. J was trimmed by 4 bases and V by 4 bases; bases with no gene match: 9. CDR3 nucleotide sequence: TGTGCCAGCAGCCCGTTTGAACAGGGGAGCTATGGCTACACCTTC. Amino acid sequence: CASSPFEQGSYGYTF.

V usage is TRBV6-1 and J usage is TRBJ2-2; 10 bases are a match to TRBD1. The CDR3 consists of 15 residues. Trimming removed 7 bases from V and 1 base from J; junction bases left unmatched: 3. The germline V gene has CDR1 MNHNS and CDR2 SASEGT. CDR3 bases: TGTGCCAGCATCGGACAGGGGGAGAACACCGGGGAGCTGTTTTTT. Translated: CASIGQGENTGELFF.

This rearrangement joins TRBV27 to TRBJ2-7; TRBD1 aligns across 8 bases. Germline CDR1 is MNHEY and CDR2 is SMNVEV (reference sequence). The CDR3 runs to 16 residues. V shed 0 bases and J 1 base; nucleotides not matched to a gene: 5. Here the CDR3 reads CASSLSSQGASYEQYF. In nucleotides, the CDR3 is TGTGCCAGCAGTTTATCGTCGCAGGGGGCTTCCTACGAGCAGTACTTC.

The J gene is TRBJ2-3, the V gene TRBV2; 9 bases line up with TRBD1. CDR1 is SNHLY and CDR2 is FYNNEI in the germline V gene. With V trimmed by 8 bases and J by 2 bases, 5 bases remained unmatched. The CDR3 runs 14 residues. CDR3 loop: CASGGQGNTDTQYF. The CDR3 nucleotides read TGTGCCAGCGGAGGACAGGGGAACACAGATACGCAGTATTTT.

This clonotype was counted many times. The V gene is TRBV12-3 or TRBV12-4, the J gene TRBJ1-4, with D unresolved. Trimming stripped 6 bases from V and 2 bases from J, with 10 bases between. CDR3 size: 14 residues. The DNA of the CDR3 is TGTGCCAGCAGCCCCTATCTCACTAATGAAAAACTGTTTTTT. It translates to CASSPYLTNEKLFF.

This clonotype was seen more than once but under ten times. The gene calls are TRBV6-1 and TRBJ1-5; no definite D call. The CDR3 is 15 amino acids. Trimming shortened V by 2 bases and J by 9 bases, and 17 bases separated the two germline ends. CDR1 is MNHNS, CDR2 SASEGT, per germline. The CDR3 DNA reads TGTGCCAGCAGTGAACTTGCCCATTCGCCGTGGCCCCAGCATTTT. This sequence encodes CASSELAHSPWPQHF.

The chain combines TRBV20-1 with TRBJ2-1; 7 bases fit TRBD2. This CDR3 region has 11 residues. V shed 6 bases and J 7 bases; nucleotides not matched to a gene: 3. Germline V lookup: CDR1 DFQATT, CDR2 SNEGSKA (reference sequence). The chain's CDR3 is CSAWDYNEQFF. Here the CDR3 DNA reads TGCAGTGCCTGGGACTATAATGAGCAGTTCTTC.

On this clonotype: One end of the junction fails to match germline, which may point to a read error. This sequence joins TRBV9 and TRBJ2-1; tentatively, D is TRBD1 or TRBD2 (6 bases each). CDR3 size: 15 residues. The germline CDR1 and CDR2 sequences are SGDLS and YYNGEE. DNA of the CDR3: TGTTCCAGCAGCGTAGTAGGGGGAGGCTACAATGAGCAGTTCTTC. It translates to CSSSVVGGGYNEQFF.

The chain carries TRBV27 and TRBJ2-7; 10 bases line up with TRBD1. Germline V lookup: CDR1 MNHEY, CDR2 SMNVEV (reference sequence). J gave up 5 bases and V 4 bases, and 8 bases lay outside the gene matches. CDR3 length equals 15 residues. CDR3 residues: CASSSWTGGNDEQYF. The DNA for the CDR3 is TGTGCCAGCAGTTCGTGGACAGGGGGGAACGACGAGCAGTACTTC.

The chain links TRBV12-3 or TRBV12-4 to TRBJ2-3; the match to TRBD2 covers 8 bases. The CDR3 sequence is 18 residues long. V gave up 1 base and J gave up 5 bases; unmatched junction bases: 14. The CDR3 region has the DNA TGTGCCAGCAGTTTAGACAGCGGGAGTTATCCTTACATAGATACGCAGTATTTT. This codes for CASSLDSGSYPYIDTQYF.

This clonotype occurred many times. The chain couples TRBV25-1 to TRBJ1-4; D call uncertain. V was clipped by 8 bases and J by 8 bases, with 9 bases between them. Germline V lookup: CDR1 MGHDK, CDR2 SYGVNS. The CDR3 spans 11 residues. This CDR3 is CASRLGEKLFF. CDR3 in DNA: TGTGCCAGCCGGTTGGGGGAAAAACTGTTTTTT.

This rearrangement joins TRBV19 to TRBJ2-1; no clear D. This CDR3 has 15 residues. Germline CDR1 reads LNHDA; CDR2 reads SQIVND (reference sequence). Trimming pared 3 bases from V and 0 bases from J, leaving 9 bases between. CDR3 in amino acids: CASSIGLSSYNEQFF. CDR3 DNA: TGTGCCAGTAGTATCGGGTTAAGCTCCTACAATGAGCAGTTCTTC.

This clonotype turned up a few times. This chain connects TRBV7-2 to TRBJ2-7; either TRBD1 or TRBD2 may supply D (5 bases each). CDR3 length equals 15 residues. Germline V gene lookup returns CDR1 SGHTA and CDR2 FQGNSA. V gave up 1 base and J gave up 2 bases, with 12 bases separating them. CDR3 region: CASSLGLGPAYEQYF. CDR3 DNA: TGTGCCAGCAGCTTAGGTTTGGGACCAGCCTACGAGCAGTACTTC.

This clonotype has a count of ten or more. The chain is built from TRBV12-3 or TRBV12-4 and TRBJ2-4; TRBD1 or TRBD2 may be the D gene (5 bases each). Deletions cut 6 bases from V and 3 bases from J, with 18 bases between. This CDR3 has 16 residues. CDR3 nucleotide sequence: TGTGCCAGCAGCTTCGAGGGGAGTTCTCTCAAAAACATTCAGTACTTC. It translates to CASSFEGSSLKNIQYF.

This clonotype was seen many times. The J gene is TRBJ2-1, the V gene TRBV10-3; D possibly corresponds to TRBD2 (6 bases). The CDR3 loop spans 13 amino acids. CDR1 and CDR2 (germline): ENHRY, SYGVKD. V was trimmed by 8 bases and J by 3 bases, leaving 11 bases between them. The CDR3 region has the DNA TGTGCCATCGGCAGGGACTTCTACAATGAGCAGTTCTTC. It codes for CAIGRDFYNEQFF.